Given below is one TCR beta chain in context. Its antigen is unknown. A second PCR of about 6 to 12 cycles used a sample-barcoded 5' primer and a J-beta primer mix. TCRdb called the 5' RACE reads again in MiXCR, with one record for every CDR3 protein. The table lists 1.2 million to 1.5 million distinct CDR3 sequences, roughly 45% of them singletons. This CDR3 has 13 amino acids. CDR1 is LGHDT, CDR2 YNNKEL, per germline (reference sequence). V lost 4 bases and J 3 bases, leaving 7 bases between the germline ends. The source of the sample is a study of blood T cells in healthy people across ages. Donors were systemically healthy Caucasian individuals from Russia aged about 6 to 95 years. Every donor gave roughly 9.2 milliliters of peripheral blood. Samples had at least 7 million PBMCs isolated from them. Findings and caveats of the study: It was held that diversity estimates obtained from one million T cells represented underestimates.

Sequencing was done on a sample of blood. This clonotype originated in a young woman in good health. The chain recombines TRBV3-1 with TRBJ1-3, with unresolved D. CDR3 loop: CASSRYDGNTIYF. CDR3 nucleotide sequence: TGTGCCAGCAGCCGATATGATGGAAACACCATATATTTT.